Presented here are 18 T cell receptor beta chains from one specimen sequenced in a study of shared clonotypes between healthy human individuals. Using immunoSEQ multiplex PCR, the repertoire was profiled, and TCRdb retains in-frame clones only, with some absent. The sample yields a few million clones, 85% to 95% seen once. Sequencing input: naive CD4+ T cells from PBMCs. Subset meaning: CD45RA+ positively selected. The receptors stem from a man between 18 and 35 years old in good health. Some clones in this sample may be carry-over from other donors' samples.

The chain joins TRBV18 to TRBJ2-1; D is ambiguous. Trimming took off 2 bases at V and 5 bases at J, with 7 bases between the two ends. The germline CDR1 and CDR2 sequences are KGHSH and LQKENI. This CDR3 has 13 amino acids. CDR3 DNA: TGTGCCAGCTCACCAAACCGTCACAATGAGCAGTTCTTC. Amino acids: CASSPNRHNEQFF.

CDR3 nucleotide sequence: TGTGCCATCAGCGGGACTAGCGGTAAGTCGAACACCGGGGAGCTGTTTTTT. It yields the protein CAISGTSGKSNTGELFF. The rearrangement joins TRBV10-3 to TRBJ2-2; 11 bases are a match to TRBD2. The germline V gene has CDR1 ENHRY and CDR2 SYGVKD. With V trimmed by 6 bases and J by 0 bases, 6 bases remained unmatched. The CDR3 runs 17 residues.

This clone has only a few counts. The chain joins TRBV2 to TRBJ2-2; perhaps D is TRBD1 or TRBD2 (5 bases each). CDR3 length: 13 amino acids. V was trimmed by 7 bases and J by 4 bases, leaving 10 bases between them. CDR1 and CDR2 (germline): SNHLY, FYNNEI. CDR3 sequence (DNA): TGTGCCAGCAAAGGGGACGGCACCGGGGAGCTGTTTTTT. As protein: CASKGDGTGELFF.

The chain recombines TRBV9 with TRBJ2-5; 9 bases agree with TRBD2. Per the germline V gene, CDR1 is SGDLS and CDR2 is YYNGEE. V lost 0 bases to trimming and J lost 1 base; unmatched junction nucleotides: 7. There are 17 residues in the CDR3. In nucleotides, the CDR3 is TGTGCCAGCAGCGTAGGGACTAGCGATGGGGCCCAAGAGACCCAGTACTTC. This encodes CASSVGTSDGAQETQYF.

The rearrangement links TRBV14 to TRBJ2-5; 9 nucleotides match TRBD2. Losses at the gene ends were 4 bases for V and 5 bases for J; bases not matched to a gene: 8. This CDR3 comprises 15 residues. Germline CDR1 and CDR2: SGHDN and FVKESK. CDR3 protein: CASSPLGLAQETQYF. The CDR3 coding sequence is TGTGCCAGCAGCCCCCTGGGACTAGCCCAGGAGACCCAGTACTTC. Full variable domain (remainder filled in from reference TRBV14 and TRBJ2-5): EAGVTQFPSHSVIEKGQTVTLRCDPISGHDNLYWYRRVMGKEIKFLLHFVKESKQDESGMPNNRFLAERTGGTYSTLKVQPAELEDSGVYFCASSPLGLAQETQYFGPGTRLLVL.

This chain uses TRBV5-4 with TRBJ2-5; the D is unclear. This CDR3 has 13 amino acids. Germline V lookup: CDR1 SGHNT, CDR2 YYREEE (reference sequence). Trimming pared 1 base from V and 2 bases from J, leaving 6 bases between. The CDR3 DNA reads TGTGCCAGCAGCTTGCTATTACAAGAGACCCAGTACTTC. This encodes CASSLLLQETQYF.

The chain couples TRBV27 to TRBJ1-2, with D perhaps TRBD1 (5 bases). CDR3 length: 15 amino acids. In germline, CDR1 is MNHEY, CDR2 SMNVEV (reference sequence). Deletions cut 6 bases from V and 7 bases from J, with 21 bases between. This chain's CDR3 is CASSYTGRGGSGYTF. CDR3 bases: TGTGCCAGCAGCTATACGGGACGGGGGGGTTCTGGCTACACCTTC.

This sequence joins TRBV18 and TRBJ2-2; D is undetermined. The V end lost 4 bases, the J end lost 1 base, and 10 bases lay between the germline ends. From germline, CDR1 is KGHSH and CDR2 LQKENI. This CDR3 region has 15 residues. The CDR3 region is CASSQPTRNTGELFF. The CDR3 DNA is TGTGCCAGCTCACAGCCGACAAGGAACACCGGGGAGCTGTTTTTT.

The chain carries TRBV28 and TRBJ2-3, with 11 bases lining up with TRBD2. J lost 4 bases, V lost 4 bases, and 4 bases had no gene match. Looked up from germline, CDR1 is MDHEN and CDR2 is SYDVKM. The CDR3 consists of 15 residues. This CDR3 is CASSSLGLAADTQYF. The CDR3 DNA sequence: TGTGCCAGCAGTTCCTTGGGACTAGCGGCAGATACGCAGTATTTT.

The chain combines TRBV5-1 with TRBJ2-1, with TRBD2 matching over 8 bases. The CDR3 sequence is 15 residues long. With 4 bases clipped from V and 3 bases from J, the junction kept 6 bases outside the gene matches. Germline CDR1 is SGHRS and CDR2 is YFSETQ. The CDR3, as DNA: TGCGCCAGCAGCGTACCGGGACTAGGCTACAATGAGCAGTTCTTC. Translated: CASSVPGLGYNEQFF.

The gene calls are TRBV28 and TRBJ1-4; D remains unclear. CDR3 length: 14 residues. Germline assignment: CDR1 MDHEN and CDR2 SYDVKM. Trimming took 2 bases from V and 3 from J, leaving 7 bases between them. The CDR3 nucleotides are TGTGCCAGCAGTTTAGGGGTCGCTAATGAAAAACTGTTTTTT. As protein: CASSLGVANEKLFF.

Of note for this clone: This sample includes further DNA sequences coding for the same CDR3. The chain has TRBV30 and TRBJ2-1; TRBD2 is a possible D gene (5 bases). CDR3 size: 12 residues. CDR1 is GTSNPN and CDR2 is SVGIG in the germline V gene (reference sequence). The V end was cut by 0 bases, the J end by 6 bases, with 6 bases between. This CDR3 is CAWSVRGNEQFF. In nucleotides, the CDR3 is TGTGCCTGGAGTGTTCGGGGCAATGAGCAGTTCTTC.

The genes are TRBV30 and TRBJ2-1, with 8 nucleotides matching TRBD2. The CDR3 sequence is 15 residues long. The V segment lost 7 bases and the J segment 5 bases; nucleotides outside the gene matches: 13. Germline CDR1 and CDR2: GTSNPN and SVGIG (reference sequence). CDR3 nucleotide sequence: TGTGCCTCAACCCGGGGACTAGGAGGAGACAATGAGCAGTTCTTC. Translation gives CASTRGLGGDNEQFF.

This rearrangement joins TRBV5-5 to TRBJ1-2, with D hard to call. Germline V gene data show CDR1 as SGHKS and CDR2 as YYEKEE (reference sequence). V was cut by 0 bases and J by 7 bases, with 16 bases left in between. The CDR3 consists of 15 residues. The CDR3 loop reads CASSLGWESGPGYTF. DNA of the CDR3: TGTGCCAGCAGCTTGGGCTGGGAGTCAGGACCTGGCTACACCTTC.

V usage is TRBV28 and J usage is TRBJ2-1; D possibly uses TRBD1 or TRBD2 (5 bases each). V gave up 3 bases and J gave up 0 bases, with 12 bases separating them. The length of the CDR3 is 16 residues. Germline lookup yields CDR1 MDHEN and CDR2 SYDVKM. CDR3 in DNA: TGTGCCAGCAGTTTCTCGACAGACTACTCCTACAATGAGCAGTTCTTC. This encodes CASSFSTDYSYNEQFF.

V usage is TRBV7-2 and J usage is TRBJ2-7; maybe TRBD2 (5 bases). Germline V gene lookup returns CDR1 SGHTA and CDR2 FQGNSA. Trimming took off 2 bases at V and 3 bases at J, with 11 bases between the two ends. The length of the CDR3 is 14 residues. The CDR3, as DNA: TGTGCCAGCAGCTTACTGCCGGGAAGCTACGAGCAGTACTTC. It specifies CASSLLPGSYEQYF. The full variable domain, with the rest looked up from reference TRBV7-2 and TRBJ2-7, is GAGVSQSPSNKVTEKGKDVELRCDPISGHTALYWYRQSLGQGLEFLIYFQGNSAPDKSGLPSDRFSAERTGGSVSTLTIQRTQQEDSAVYLCASSLLPGSYEQYFGPGTRLTVT.

This clone was counted only a few times. The sample holds other DNA sequences that translate to the same CDR3. The genes are TRBV27 and TRBJ2-7, with D possibly TRBD1 on 6 matching bases. V was pared by 2 bases and J by 1 base, with 9 bases between. Germline CDR1 is MNHEY and CDR2 is SMNVEV (reference sequence). The CDR3 covers 14 residues. CDR3 in DNA: TGTGCCAGCAGTTTAAACAGGGCTTCCTACGAGCAGTACTTC. This codes for CASSLNRASYEQYF.

The chain employs TRBV27 and TRBJ2-7; the match to TRBD1 covers 7 bases. The CDR3 contains 14 residues. Germline loops: CDR1 MNHEY, CDR2 SMNVEV (reference sequence). Trimming cost V 4 bases and J 4 bases; bases outside gene matches: 7. In DNA form, the CDR3 reads TGTGCCAGCAGTTCGACAGGGTTGGTTTACGAGCAGTACTTC. Translating it yields CASSSTGLVYEQYF.